The 31 T cell receptor beta chains listed next were all sequenced from one sample in a study of PD-1 blockade in classical Hodgkin lymphoma. Only in-frame clones appear in the TCRdb table, and some are missing; sequencing was by immunoSEQ multiplex PCR. The sample shows 25,000 to 30,000 clones, 65% to 80% of them seen only once. Each patient experienced a relapse that followed autologous stem cell transplantation, and brentuximab vedotin exposure varied. Using magnetic negative selection, the CD4+ T cells were separated out of thawed PBMCs. The specimen comprised CD4+ T cells from blood, sampled at baseline. Every receptor here comes from a human donor with classical Hodgkin lymphoma.

This clone was detected only a few times. V is TRBV10-3 and J is TRBJ1-1; TRBD1 agrees at 8 bases. J was trimmed by 5 bases and V by 11 bases; bases with no gene match: 7. The CDR3 is made up of 12 amino acids. Germline CDR1 ENHRY, CDR2 SYGVKD. Written as DNA, the CDR3 is TGTGCCTCAAAACAGGGGGAGACTGAAGCTTTCTTT. This sequence encodes CASKQGETEAFF.

The chain couples TRBV7-2 to TRBJ1-5; D remains unclear. V was trimmed by 6 bases and J by 3 bases, leaving 12 bases between them. The CDR3 extends over 14 amino acids. Germline lookup yields CDR1 SGHTA and CDR2 FQGNSA. CDR3 DNA sequence: TGTGCCAGCAGTCTTACGGATACCAATCAGCCCCAGCATTTT. Translated, it gives CASSLTDTNQPQHF.

This clone is classed as medium-sized. J is TRBJ1-5 and V is TRBV5-1; D might be TRBD1 (5 bases). The ends were cut back, 1 base at V and 4 bases at J, with 12 bases in the middle. The CDR3 loop spans 15 amino acids. Germline V CDR1 and CDR2: SGHRS, YFSETQ. CDR3 amino acids: CASSLSGASNQPQHF. CDR3 sequence (DNA): TGCGCCAGCAGCTTGTCCGGGGCGAGTAATCAGCCCCAGCATTTT.

This clone was seen only once. The CDR3, as DNA: TGTGCCAGCAGCCAAGATTTAGCTTCCCTAGCGGGGGGTGGATTGTCAGATACGCAGTATTTT. Translating gives CASSQDLASLAGGGLSDTQYF. The chain links TRBV4-2 to TRBJ2-3; 11 positions match TRBD2. CDR1 is LGHNA, CDR2 YNFKEQ, per germline. The CDR3 has 21 amino acids. The junction had 18 bases not matched to a gene; V was cut back by 0 bases and J by 4 bases.

The chain joins TRBV19 to TRBJ1-6; a weak D match, TRBD1 (5 bases). CDR1 and CDR2 from the germline V gene are LNHDA and SQIVND (reference sequence). The CDR3 covers 17 residues. V shed 4 bases and J shed 3 bases, with 16 bases lying between them. For the CDR3, the DNA is TGTGCCAGTAGTACTTCCGGGACCGATCTCTATAATTCACCCCTCCACTTT. This codes for CASSTSGTDLYNSPLHF.

J is TRBJ1-1 and V is TRBV6-5, with unresolved D. The CDR3 sequence is 14 residues long. The germline V gene encodes CDR1 MNHEY and CDR2 SVGAGI. V dropped 0 bases and J dropped 1 base, with 6 bases sitting between them. The CDR3: CASSYSRKNTEAFF. As DNA, the CDR3 is TGTGCCAGCAGTTACTCGAGAAAGAACACTGAAGCTTTCTTT.

The V and J genes are TRBV9 and TRBJ1-3, with 8 bases aligning to TRBD1. J gave up 4 bases and V 4 bases, and 10 bases lay outside the gene matches. The germline gives CDR1 SGDLS, CDR2 YYNGEE. The CDR3 contains 16 residues. The CDR3 DNA reads as TGTGCCAGCAGCCCACGGACAGGGATCGACGGAAACACCATATATTTT. This codes for CASSPRTGIDGNTIYF. Complete variable domain (other parts from reference TRBV9 and TRBJ1-3): DSGVTQTPKHLITATGQRVTLRCSPRSGDLSVYWYQQSLDQGLQFLIQYYNGEERAKGNILERFSAQQFPDLHSELNLSSLELGDSALYFCASSPRTGIDGNTIYFGEGSWLTVV.

V gene TRBV10-3 combines with J gene TRBJ1-2; D not resolved. Germline V gene lookup returns CDR1 ENHRY and CDR2 SYGVKD. V dropped 6 bases and J dropped 8 bases, with 31 bases sitting between them. The CDR3 is made up of 18 amino acids. CDR3 residues: CAISPTPVELILAVGYTF. In DNA, the CDR3 is TGTGCCATCAGCCCCACCCCAGTAGAATTAATTTTGGCGGTCGGCTACACCTTC.

The J gene is TRBJ2-5, the V gene TRBV19; TRBD2 matches at 10 bases. The CDR3 extends over 15 amino acids. Trimming removed 6 bases from V and 3 bases from J; junction bases left unmatched: 7. Germline CDR1 and CDR2: LNHDA and SQIVND (reference sequence). The CDR3 loop is CASSWTSGQEETQYF. The DNA for the CDR3 is TGTGCCAGTAGCTGGACTAGCGGACAAGAAGAGACCCAGTACTTC.

The chain recombines TRBV30 with TRBJ1-6; TRBD1 is a possible D gene (5 bases). CDR3 length: 19 amino acids. Germline CDR1 GTSNPN, CDR2 SVGIG (reference sequence). V was shortened by 0 bases and J by 3 bases, with 21 bases between the two germline ends. CDR3 in amino acids: CAWSVLEWTGANYNSPLHF. CDR3 nucleotides: TGTGCCTGGAGTGTATTGGAATGGACTGGGGCGAACTATAATTCACCCCTCCACTTT.

The rearrangement uses TRBV27 and TRBJ2-1, with D tentatively TRBD1 or TRBD2 (5 bases each). The CDR3 runs to 15 residues. CDR1 is MNHEY and CDR2 is SMNVEV in the germline V gene (reference sequence). The germline V and J ends were trimmed by 5 bases and 6 bases, with 17 bases remaining between them. CDR3 sequence: CASSGGTHNPNEQFF. CDR3 nucleotides: TGTGCCAGCAGTGGTGGGACCCACAACCCCAATGAGCAGTTCTTC.

This sequence joins TRBV11-2 and TRBJ1-3; maybe TRBD1 (6 bases). The ends were cut back, 3 bases at V and 4 bases at J, with 13 bases in the middle. The CDR3 extends over 15 amino acids. Germline values: CDR1 SGHAT, CDR2 FQNNGV. This CDR3 reads CASSLGGGRGNTIYF. The CDR3, as DNA: TGTGCCAGCAGCTTGGGTGGGGGCCGCGGAAACACCATATATTTT.

This clone turned up a few times. The chain joins TRBV10-3 to TRBJ2-7; D tentatively reads TRBD1 or TRBD2 (6 bases each). Germline CDR1 and CDR2: ENHRY and SYGVKD. The V gene lost 8 bases and the J gene lost 0 bases, with 14 bases spanning the gap. The CDR3 extends over 14 amino acids. CDR3 region: CAIEGGGGSYEQYF. The DNA of the CDR3 is TGTGCCATCGAGGGGGGCGGCGGCTCCTACGAGCAGTACTTC.

Of note for this clone: The same CDR3 arises from other DNA sequences in this sample as well. J is TRBJ1-1 and V is TRBV5-5; D uncertain. V lost 0 bases to trimming and J lost 4 bases, with 7 bases between them. Germline V CDR1 and CDR2: SGHKS, YYEKEE (reference sequence). CDR3 length equals 13 residues. The CDR3 loop reads CASSLEWGTEAFF. The CDR3 DNA sequence: TGTGCCAGCAGCTTGGAATGGGGCACTGAAGCTTTCTTT.

The rearrangement links TRBV21-1 to TRBJ1-5; TRBD1, the D gene given by the table, was not confirmed from the DNA. TRBV21-1 counts as a pseudogene. This CDR3 region has 16 residues. In DNA, the CDR3 is TGTGCCAGCAGCCCGACAGGGACAGGAAGTGATCAGCCCCAGCATTTT. Encoded protein: CASSPTGTGSDQPQHF.

The CDR3 nucleotides are TGTGCCCGAGAGAGTGACGGTAAAACTGAAGCTTTCTTT. Translating it yields CARESDGKTEAFF. The chain combines TRBV30 with TRBJ1-1; D is unresolved. Germline values: CDR1 GTSNPN, CDR2 SVGIG (reference sequence). There are 13 residues in the CDR3. The ends were cut back, 8 bases at V and 5 bases at J, with 18 bases in the middle.

There are a few counts of this clone. The rearrangement joins TRBV30 to TRBJ1-2; D ambiguous. V lost 0 bases, J lost 6 bases, and 11 bases lay in between. The CDR3 extends over 13 amino acids. Germline assignment: CDR1 GTSNPN and CDR2 SVGIG (reference sequence). In DNA form, the CDR3 reads TGTGCCTGGAGTGTAGGAGGACCCCATGGCTACACCTTC. Amino acids: CAWSVGGPHGYTF.

The V gene is TRBV11-3, the J gene TRBJ2-3; 7 nucleotides line up with TRBD1. V shed 3 bases, J shed 1 base, and the junction held 10 bases outside the gene matches. Germline lookup yields CDR1 SGHNT and CDR2 YENEEA. The CDR3 has 17 residues. CDR3 bases: TGTGCCAGCAGCTTGACGACAGGGAAATTTGGCACAGATACGCAGTATTTT. It is translated as CASSLTTGKFGTDTQYF.

The chain employs TRBV19 and TRBJ2-2; tentatively, D is TRBD1 (6 bases). There are 16 residues in the CDR3. The V gene lost 4 bases and the J gene lost 4 bases, with 16 bases spanning the gap. In germline, CDR1 is LNHDA, CDR2 SQIVND (reference sequence). The CDR3 sequence: CASSRGPTMTTGELFF. The DNA for the CDR3 is TGTGCCAGTAGTAGGGGGCCCACCATGACCACCGGGGAGCTGTTTTTT. The entire variable domain, with the rest obtained from reference TRBV19 and TRBJ2-2, is as follows: DGGITQSPKYLFRKEGQNVTLSCEQNLNHDAMYWYRQDPGQGLRLIYYSQIVNDFQKGDIAEGYSVSREKKESFPLTVTSAQKNPTAFYLCASSRGPTMTTGELFFGEGSRLTVL.

J is TRBJ2-3 and V is TRBV5-1, with no clear D. Trimming left V 0 bases short and J 4 bases short, with 12 bases between. The CDR3 is 15 amino acids. Germline V gene data show CDR1 as SGHRS and CDR2 as YFSETQ. The CDR3 spells CASSLGGVGPDTQYF. CDR3 DNA sequence: TGCGCCAGCAGCTTGGGTGGGGTGGGTCCAGATACGCAGTATTTT.

The V call is TRBV5-5, the J call TRBJ1-5, with 7 bases fitting TRBD1. The CDR3 covers 15 residues. From germline, CDR1 is SGHKS and CDR2 YYEKEE (reference sequence). The ends lost 1 base at V and 1 base at J; junction bases unmatched: 2. This CDR3 reads CASSLTGVSNQPQHF. The CDR3 bases are TGTGCCAGCAGCTTGACAGGGGTGAGCAATCAGCCCCAGCATTTT. The variable domain in full, completed from reference TRBV5-5 and TRBJ1-5, reads DAGVTQSPTHLIKTRGQQVTLRCSPISGHKSVSWYQQVLGQGPQFIFQYYEKEERGRGNFPDRFSARQFPNYSSELNVNALLLGDSALYLCASSLTGVSNQPQHFGDGTRLSIL.

This clone was seen only a few times. The chain joins TRBV10-2 to TRBJ1-1; 7 nucleotides align to TRBD1. After removal of 3 bases from V and 4 bases from J, the junction contained 5 bases not matched to a gene. This CDR3 is built from 14 residues. The germline V gene encodes CDR1 WSHSY and CDR2 SAAADI. In DNA, the CDR3 is TGCGCCAGCAGTGAACAGGGGCCGGGCACTGAAGCTTTCTTT. This codes for CASSEQGPGTEAFF.

V is TRBV5-6 and J is TRBJ1-2, with 8 nucleotides matching TRBD1. There are 13 residues in the CDR3. V shed 5 bases, J shed 4 bases, and the junction held 4 bases outside the gene matches. Germline V gene data show CDR1 as SGHDT and CDR2 as YYEEEE. This CDR3 is CASRFTGGYGYTF. The CDR3 DNA reads TGTGCCAGCAGATTCACAGGGGGCTATGGCTACACCTTC.

The chain combines TRBV28 with TRBJ2-3; perhaps TRBD2 as D (6 bases). CDR3 length: 16 amino acids. Germline V gene data show CDR1 as MDHEN and CDR2 as SYDVKM. Trimming stripped 3 bases from V and 1 base from J, with 14 bases between. The CDR3 spells CASSFLARTGTDTQYF. CDR3 sequence (DNA): TGTGCCAGCAGTTTTCTAGCGAGGACTGGCACAGATACGCAGTATTTT.

The chain combines TRBV9 with TRBJ2-1, with TRBD2 as a possible D gene (6 bases). Trimming cost V 0 bases and J 6 bases, with 16 bases left between them. This CDR3 comprises 16 residues. Looked up from germline, CDR1 is SGDLS and CDR2 is YYNGEE. The CDR3 reads CASSVARLGGFNEQFF. In DNA, the CDR3 is TGTGCCAGCAGCGTAGCTCGGCTCGGGGGATTCAATGAGCAGTTCTTC.

This chain links TRBV7-2 with TRBJ2-1; 12 nucleotides line up with TRBD2. The V gene's germline CDR1 is SGHTA and CDR2 FQGNSA. V shed 5 bases, J shed 5 bases, and the junction held 16 bases outside the gene matches. The CDR3 totals 19 residues. The chain's CDR3 is CASSIYLAGGSHTNNEQFF. As DNA, the CDR3 is TGTGCCAGCAGCATCTACCTAGCGGGGGGGTCGCACACGAACAATGAGCAGTTCTTC. The whole variable domain, filled in from reference TRBV7-2 and TRBJ2-1, reads GAGVSQSPSNKVTEKGKDVELRCDPISGHTALYWYRQSLGQGLEFLIYFQGNSAPDKSGLPSDRFSAERTGGSVSTLTIQRTQQEDSAVYLCASSIYLAGGSHTNNEQFFGPGTRLTVL.

The chain couples TRBV7-8 to TRBJ1-2; D is ambiguous. The V gene's germline CDR1 is SGHVS and CDR2 FQNEAQ. V lost 5 bases, J lost 0 bases, and 10 bases lay in between. This CDR3 region has 14 residues. CDR3 region: CASSITETNYGYTF. The CDR3 DNA follows: TGTGCCAGCAGCATTACAGAGACTAACTATGGCTACACCTTC. The full variable domain, its missing parts supplied by reference TRBV7-8 and TRBJ1-2, is GAGVSQSPRYKVAKRGQDVALRCDPISGHVSLFWYQQALGQGPEFLTYFQNEAQLDKSGLPSDRFFAERPEGSVSTLKIQRTQQEDSAVYLCASSITETNYGYTFGSGTRLTVV.

The CDR3 loop is CASRGDVGTQYF. In nucleotides, the CDR3 is TGTGCCAGCAGGGGTGATGTCGGGACCCAGTACTTC. The chain carries TRBV9 and TRBJ2-5, with D unclear. Germline V gene data show CDR1 as SGDLS and CDR2 as YYNGEE. The CDR3 runs to 12 residues. Trimming took off 5 bases at V and 7 bases at J, with 12 bases between the two ends.

The gene calls are TRBV19 and TRBJ2-1; D is unresolved. The CDR3 extends over 13 amino acids. The germline V gene has CDR1 LNHDA and CDR2 SQIVND (reference sequence). V lost 3 bases and J lost 1, with 4 bases in between. CDR3 loop: CASSMGSYNEQFF. CDR3 nucleotide sequence: TGTGCCAGTAGTATGGGTTCCTACAATGAGCAGTTCTTC.

This rearrangement joins TRBV11-2 to TRBJ1-2; tentative D call: TRBD1 (5 bases). The CDR3 contains 17 residues. Trimming took 0 bases from V and 0 from J, leaving 14 bases between them. CDR1 is SGHAT, CDR2 FQNNGV, per germline. The CDR3 is CASSLEGVGTSNYGYTF. CDR3 DNA sequence: TGTGCCAGCAGCTTAGAAGGGGTCGGGACCTCTAACTATGGCTACACCTTC.

The gene calls are TRBV19 and TRBJ1-2, with 7 bases aligning to TRBD1. With 5 bases clipped from V and 5 bases from J, the junction kept 8 bases outside the gene matches. This CDR3 is 14 amino acids long. Per the germline V gene, CDR1 is LNHDA and CDR2 is SQIVND (reference sequence). The CDR3 coding sequence is TGTGCCAGTAGTCCGCGGACAGGCGGGTATGGCTACACCTTC. It specifies CASSPRTGGYGYTF. Supplemented by reference TRBV19 and TRBJ1-2, the full variable domain reads DGGITQSPKYLFRKEGQNVTLSCEQNLNHDAMYWYRQDPGQGLRLIYYSQIVNDFQKGDIAEGYSVSREKKESFPLTVTSAQKNPTAFYLCASSPRTGGYGYTFGSGTRLTVV.